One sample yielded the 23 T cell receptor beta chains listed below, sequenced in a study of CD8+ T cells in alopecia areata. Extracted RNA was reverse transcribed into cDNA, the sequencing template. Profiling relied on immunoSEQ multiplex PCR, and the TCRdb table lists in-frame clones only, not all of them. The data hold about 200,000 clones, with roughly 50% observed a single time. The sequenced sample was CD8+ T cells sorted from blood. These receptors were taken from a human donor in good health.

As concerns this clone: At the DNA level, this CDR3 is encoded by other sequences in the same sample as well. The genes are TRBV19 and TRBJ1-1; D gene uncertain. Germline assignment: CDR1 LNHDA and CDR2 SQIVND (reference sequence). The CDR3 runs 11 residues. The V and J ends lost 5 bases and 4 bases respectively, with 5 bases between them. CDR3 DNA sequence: TGTGCCAGTAGTCTCGGCACTGAAGCTTTCTTT. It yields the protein CASSLGTEAFF.

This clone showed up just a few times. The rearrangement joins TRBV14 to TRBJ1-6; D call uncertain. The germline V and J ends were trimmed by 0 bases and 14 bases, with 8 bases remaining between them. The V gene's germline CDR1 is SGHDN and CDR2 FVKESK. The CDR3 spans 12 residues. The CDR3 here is CASSQEWSSLHF. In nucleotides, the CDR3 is TGTGCCAGCAGCCAAGAATGGAGTTCCCTCCACTTT. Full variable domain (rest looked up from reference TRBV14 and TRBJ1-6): EAGVTQFPSHSVIEKGQTVTLRCDPISGHDNLYWYRRVMGKEIKFLLHFVKESKQDESGMPNNRFLAERTGGTYSTLKVQPAELEDSGVYFCASSQEWSSLHFGNGTRLTVT.

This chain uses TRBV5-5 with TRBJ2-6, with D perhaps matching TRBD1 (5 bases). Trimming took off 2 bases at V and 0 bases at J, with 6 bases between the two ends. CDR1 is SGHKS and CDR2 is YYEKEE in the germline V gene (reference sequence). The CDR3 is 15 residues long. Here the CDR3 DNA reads TGTGCCAGCAGCTTAGGGGTCTCTGGGGCCAACGTCCTGACTTTC. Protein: CASSLGVSGANVLTF.

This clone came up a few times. CDR3 region: CASSVGVLAEQFF. The CDR3, as DNA: TGTGCCAGCAGTGTAGGGGTCCTAGCTGAGCAGTTCTTC. The chain links TRBV6-4 to TRBJ2-1; tentatively, D is TRBD1 or TRBD2 (5 bases each). With 4 bases removed from V and 9 bases from J, the gap between germline ends came to 13 bases. From germline, CDR1 is MRHNA and CDR2 SNTAGT. The CDR3 covers 13 residues.

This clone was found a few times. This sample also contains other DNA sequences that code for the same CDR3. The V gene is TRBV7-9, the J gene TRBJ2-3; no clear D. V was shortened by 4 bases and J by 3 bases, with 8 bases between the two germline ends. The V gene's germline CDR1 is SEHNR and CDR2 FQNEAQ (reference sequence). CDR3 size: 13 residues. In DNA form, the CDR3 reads TGTGCCAGCAGCTCGGTCAGTACAGATACGCAGTATTTT. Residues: CASSSVSTDTQYF.

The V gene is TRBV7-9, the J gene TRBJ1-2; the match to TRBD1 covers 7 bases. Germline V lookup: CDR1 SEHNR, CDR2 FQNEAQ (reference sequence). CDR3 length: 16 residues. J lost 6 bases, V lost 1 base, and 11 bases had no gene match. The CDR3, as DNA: TGTGCCAGCAGCTTAGAGAGGCCGGGACAGTCGGATGGCTACACCTTC. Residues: CASSLERPGQSDGYTF.

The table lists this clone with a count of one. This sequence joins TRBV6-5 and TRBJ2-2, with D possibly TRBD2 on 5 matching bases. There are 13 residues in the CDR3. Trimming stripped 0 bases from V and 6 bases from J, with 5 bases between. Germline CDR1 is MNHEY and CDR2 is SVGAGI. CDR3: CASSYSRAGELFF. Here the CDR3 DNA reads TGTGCCAGCAGTTACTCGCGGGCCGGGGAGCTGTTTTTT.

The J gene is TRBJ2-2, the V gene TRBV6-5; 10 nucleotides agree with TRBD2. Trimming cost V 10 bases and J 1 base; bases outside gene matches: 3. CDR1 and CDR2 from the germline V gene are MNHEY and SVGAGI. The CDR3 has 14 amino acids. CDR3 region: CATGLAVNTGELFF. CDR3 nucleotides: TGTGCCACCGGACTAGCGGTGAACACCGGGGAGCTGTTTTTT.

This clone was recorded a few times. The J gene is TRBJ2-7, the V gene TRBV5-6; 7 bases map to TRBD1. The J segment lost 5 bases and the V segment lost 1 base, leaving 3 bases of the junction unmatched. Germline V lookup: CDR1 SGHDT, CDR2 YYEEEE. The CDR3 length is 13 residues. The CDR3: CASSLNRGHEQYF. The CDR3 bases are TGTGCCAGCAGCTTGAACAGGGGCCACGAGCAGTACTTC.

The CDR3 protein is CASSELGVNTEAFF. As DNA, the CDR3 is TGTGCCAGCAGTGAGTTGGGTGTGAACACTGAAGCTTTCTTT. The chain has TRBV2 and TRBJ1-1; D uncertain. The CDR3 consists of 14 residues. V gave up 3 bases and J gave up 0 bases, with 8 bases separating them. CDR1 SNHLY and CDR2 FYNNEI come from the germline V gene.

The CDR3 is CASSQELGDPRNEQFF. In DNA form, the CDR3 reads TGTGCCAGCAGCCAAGAACTGGGGGACCCACGCAATGAGCAGTTCTTC. The V and J genes are TRBV4-2 and TRBJ2-1; D possibly matches TRBD1 or TRBD2 (5 bases each). In germline, CDR1 is LGHNA, CDR2 YNFKEQ. The CDR3 contains 16 residues. Trimming shortened V by 0 bases and J by 6 bases, and 15 bases separated the two germline ends.

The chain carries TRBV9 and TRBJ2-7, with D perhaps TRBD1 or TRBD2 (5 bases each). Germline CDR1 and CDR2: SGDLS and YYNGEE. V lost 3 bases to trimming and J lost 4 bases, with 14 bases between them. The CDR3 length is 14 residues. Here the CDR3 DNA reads TGTGCCAGCAGCGGAGGGGAACGGGGTTACGAGCAGTACTTC. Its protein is CASSGGERGYEQYF.

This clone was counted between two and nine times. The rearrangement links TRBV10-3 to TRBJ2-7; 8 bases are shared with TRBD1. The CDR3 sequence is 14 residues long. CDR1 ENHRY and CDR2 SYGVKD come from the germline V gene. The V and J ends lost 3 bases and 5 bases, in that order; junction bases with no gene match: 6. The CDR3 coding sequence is TGTGCCATCAGTGAAATTGGACAGGGCAACGAGCAGTACTTC. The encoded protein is CAISEIGQGNEQYF.

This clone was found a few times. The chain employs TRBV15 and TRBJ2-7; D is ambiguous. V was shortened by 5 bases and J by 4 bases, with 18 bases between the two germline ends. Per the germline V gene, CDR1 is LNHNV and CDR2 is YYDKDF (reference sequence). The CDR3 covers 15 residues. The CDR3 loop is CATSGILFGAYEQYF. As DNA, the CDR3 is TGTGCCACCAGCGGAATCCTGTTTGGCGCGTACGAGCAGTACTTC. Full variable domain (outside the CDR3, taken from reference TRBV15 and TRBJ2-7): DAMVIQNPRYQVTQFGKPVTLSCSQTLNHNVMYWYQQKSSQAPKLLFHYYDKDFNNEADTPDNFQSRRPNTSFCFLDIRSPGLGDTAMYLCATSGILFGAYEQYFGPGTRLTVT.

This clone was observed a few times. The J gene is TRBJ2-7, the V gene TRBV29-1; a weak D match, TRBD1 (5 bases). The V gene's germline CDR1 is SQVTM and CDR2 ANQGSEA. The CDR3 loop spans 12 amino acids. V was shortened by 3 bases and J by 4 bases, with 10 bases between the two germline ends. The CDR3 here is CSVETDDYEQYF. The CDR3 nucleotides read TGCAGCGTTGAGACAGATGATTACGAGCAGTACTTC.

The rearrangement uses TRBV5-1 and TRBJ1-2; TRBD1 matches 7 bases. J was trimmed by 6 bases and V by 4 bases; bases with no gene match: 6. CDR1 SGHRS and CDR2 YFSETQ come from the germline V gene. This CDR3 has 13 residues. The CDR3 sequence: CASSKTGIDGYTF. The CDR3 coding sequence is TGCGCCAGCAGCAAGACAGGGATCGATGGCTACACCTTC.

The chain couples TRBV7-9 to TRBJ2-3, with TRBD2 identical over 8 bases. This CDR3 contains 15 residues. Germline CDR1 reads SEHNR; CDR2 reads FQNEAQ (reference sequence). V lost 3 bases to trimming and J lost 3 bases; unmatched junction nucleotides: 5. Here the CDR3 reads CASSLFGGDTDTQYF. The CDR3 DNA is TGTGCCAGCAGCTTGTTCGGGGGGGATACAGATACGCAGTATTTT.

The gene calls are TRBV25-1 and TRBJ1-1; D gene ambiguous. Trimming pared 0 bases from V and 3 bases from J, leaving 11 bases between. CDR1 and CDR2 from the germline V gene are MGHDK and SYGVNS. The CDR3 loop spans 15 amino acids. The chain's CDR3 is CASSEYGSADTEAFF. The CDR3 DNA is TGTGCCAGCAGTGAATATGGGTCAGCGGACACTGAAGCTTTCTTT.

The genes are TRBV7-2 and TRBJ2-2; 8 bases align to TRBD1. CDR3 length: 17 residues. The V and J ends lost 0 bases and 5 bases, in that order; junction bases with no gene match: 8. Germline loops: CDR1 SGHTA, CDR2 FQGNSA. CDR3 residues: CASSLADRAIWTGELFF. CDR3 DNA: TGTGCCAGCAGCTTAGCGGACAGGGCGATTTGGACCGGGGAGCTGTTTTTT.

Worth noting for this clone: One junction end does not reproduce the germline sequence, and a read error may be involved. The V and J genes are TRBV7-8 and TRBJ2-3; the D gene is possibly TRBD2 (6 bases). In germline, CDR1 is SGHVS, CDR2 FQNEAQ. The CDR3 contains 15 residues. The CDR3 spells CASSLARGSTDTQYF. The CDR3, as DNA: TGTGCCAGCAGCCTAGCGAGGGGTTCCACAGATACGCAGTATTTT.

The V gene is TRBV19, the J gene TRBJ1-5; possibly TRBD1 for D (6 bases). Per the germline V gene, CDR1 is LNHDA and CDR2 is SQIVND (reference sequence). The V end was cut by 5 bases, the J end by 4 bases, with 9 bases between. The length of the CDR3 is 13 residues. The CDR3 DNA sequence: TGTGCCAGTAGTTTGGACAGTAATCAGCCCCAGCATTTT. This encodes CASSLDSNQPQHF.

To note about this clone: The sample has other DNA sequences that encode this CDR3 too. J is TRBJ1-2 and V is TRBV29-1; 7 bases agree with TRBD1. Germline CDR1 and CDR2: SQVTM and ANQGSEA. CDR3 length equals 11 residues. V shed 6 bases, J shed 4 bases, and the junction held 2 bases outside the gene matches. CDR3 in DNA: TGCAGCGTGGGGGACAGCTATGGCTACACCTTC. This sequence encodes CSVGDSYGYTF.

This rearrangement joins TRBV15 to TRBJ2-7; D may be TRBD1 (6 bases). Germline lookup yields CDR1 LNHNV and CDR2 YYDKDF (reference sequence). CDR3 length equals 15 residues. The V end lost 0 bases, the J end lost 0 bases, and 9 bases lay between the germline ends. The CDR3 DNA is TGTGCCACCAGCAGAGATAGGACAGCCTCCTACGAGCAGTACTTC. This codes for CATSRDRTASYEQYF.